This TCR beta chain was documented in a study of T cell changes during pregnancy in multiple sclerosis. Clones were read by immunoSEQ multiplex PCR, and TCRdb kept only the in-frame ones, dropping some. The sample includes around 58,000 clones, more than 85% of them seen just once. Trimming took 0 bases from V and 1 from J, leaving 12 bases between them. The CDR3 consists of 16 residues. Looked up from germline, CDR1 is SGHDT and CDR2 is YYEEEE. The specimen was peripheral blood, collected before pregnancy. The sequence came from a female donor with multiple sclerosis, enrolled in a pregnancy study. The rearrangement links TRBV5-6 to TRBJ2-3; D might be TRBD1 (7 bases). CDR3 in amino acids: CASSLGAGQRTDTQYF. The DNA for the CDR3 is TGTGCCAGCAGCTTGGGGGCGGGACAGCGCACAGATACGCAGTATTTT. Complete variable domain (other parts from reference TRBV5-6 and TRBJ2-3): DAGVTQSPTHLIKTRGQQVTLRCSPKSGHDTVSWYQQALGQGPQFIFQYYEEEERQRGNFPDRFSGHQFPNYSSELNVNALLLGDSALYLCASSLGAGQRTDTQYFGPGTRLTVL.